The clone carrying this T cell receptor beta chain has only a few counts. The antigen is unknown. This sample is part of a study of T cell repertoires in cytomegalovirus infection. About the study: Use of recently identified HLA-C-restricted and well-studied HLA-B-restricted CMV epitopes was part of the study. Based on public TCR beta signatures, there were indications of CMV infection and of a matching HLA type.

Germline V CDR1 and CDR2: SGHVS, FNYEAQ. The CDR3 covers 14 residues. Trimming left V 5 bases short and J 3 bases short, with 14 bases between. Study results and caveats: The response measured ex vivo was dominated by TCR beta clonotypes (HLA-C-restricted and CMV-specific). Using cumulative public TCR beta family frequency, the authors identified those who carried CMV together with the relevant HLA.

TCRdb called the reads again in MiXCR, with one record for every CDR3 protein. The sample carries approximately 470,000 distinct CDR3 sequences, roughly 42% recorded once. The sample consisted of cultured PBMCs, taken from culture after CMV antigen stimulation. The TCR sequence derives from a human donor in good health (CMV status not recorded). Some clones in this sample may be carry-over from other donors' samples. V is TRBV7-6 and J is TRBJ2-7, with D perhaps TRBD2 (6 bases). DNA of the CDR3: TGTGCCAGCAGCCCCTCGGACGGGGGCTACGAGCAGTACTTC. The encoded protein is CASSPSDGGYEQYF.